This T cell receptor beta chain derives from a study of shared clonotypes between healthy human individuals. The protocol was immunoSEQ multiplex PCR, while the TCRdb copy is restricted to in-frame clones and leaves out a portion. This sample carries nearly 600,000 clones, around 95% of them seen once, and the ten largest clones take around 0.11%. Whole-study results and caveats: As a rule, naive subsets had a larger estimated richness than memory subsets.

The V and J ends lost 4 bases and 5 bases, in that order; junction bases with no gene match: 9. CDR1 SGHKS and CDR2 YYEKEE come from the germline V gene (reference sequence). The length of the CDR3 is 15 residues. About this clone: Its antigen is not known.

Naive-designated CD8 cells lacked CD45RO, were positively enriched for CCR7, and omitted terminally differentiated effector memory CD45RA+ cells. V and J are TRBV5-5 and TRBJ1-1; 9 nucleotides match TRBD1. The clonotype was recovered from a woman aged 30 to 39 in good health. Sequencing was done on a sample of naive CD8+ T cells sorted from blood. CDR3 protein: CASSETQGAVTEAFF. Here the CDR3 DNA reads TGTGCCAGCAGCGAGACACAGGGGGCGGTGACTGAAGCTTTCTTT.